These T cell receptor beta chains were read from a single sample in a study of T cells after yellow fever vaccination. MiXCR was run by TCRdb on the 5' RACE reads, yielding one entry per CDR3 protein. This table holds hundreds of thousands of distinct CDR3 sequences, around 10% found once. The material sequenced was PBMCs, taken on the day of the first yellow fever vaccination. The receptors shown here come from a man aged 18 to 35 who received the YFV17D yellow fever vaccine. CDR3s include the opening cysteine and the closing phenylalanine or tryptophan. D genes are given only for firm matches. Size tells how often a clone was seen (once, few, many) or the class of an expanded clone, and some rows leave it out.

d_call	j_call	clone_size	v_call	cdr3_length	cdr3_nt	cdr3_aa
TRBD2	TRBJ2-3	.	TRBV4-2	18	TGTGCCAGCAGCCAAGTTCTTAAGCTGGGGGGGGGAGCAGATACGCAGTATTTT	CASSQVLKLGGGADTQYF
.	TRBJ2-3	few	TRBV5-5	14	TGTGCCAGCACCGTGGGTCTGAGCACAGATACGCAGTATTTT	CASTVGLSTDTQYF
.	TRBJ1-1	.	TRBV25-1	14	TGTGCCAGCAGTGAAAACAGAAAGAACACTGAAGCTTTCTTT	CASSENRKNTEAFF
.	TRBJ1-2	.	TRBV2	12	TGTGCCAGCAGTGAAAACAACTATGGCTACACCTTC	CASSENNYGYTF
TRBD2	TRBJ2-7	few	TRBV7-2	16	TGTGCCAGCAGAAAAGTGGCCCTAGCGGGCGCCTACGAGCAGTACTTC	CASRKVALAGAYEQYF
.	TRBJ2-3	.	TRBV4-2	12	TGTGCCAGCAGACGCGACGAAGATACGCAGTATTTT	CASRRDEDTQYF
TRBD2	TRBJ2-3	many	TRBV5-1	13	TGTGCCAGCAGCTTAGGACTAGCGGATACGCAGTATTTT	CASSLGLADTQYF
.	TRBJ1-2	few	TRBV6-1	14	TGTGCCAGCACTAAAGTTCAGGGCTTCTATGGCTACACCTTC	CASTKVQGFYGYTF
.	TRBJ1-1	.	TRBV12-5	12	TGTGCTAGTGGTTGGGGGACGACTGAAGCTTTCTTT	CASGWGTTEAFF
TRBD1	TRBJ1-2	few	TRBV25-1	16	TGTGCCAGCAGTGGCGGCATCCAGGGGGCGAGGTATGGCTACACCTTC	CASSGGIQGARYGYTF
.	TRBJ2-7	.	TRBV20-1	13	TGCAGTGCTAGAGAGAACAATGGAGGTAGTGAGTACTTC	CSARENNGGSEYF
TRBD1	TRBJ1-2	many	TRBV6-2/TRBV6-3	13	TGTGCCAGCAGTGATGACAGGGCATTTGGCTACACCTTC	CASSDDRAFGYTF
.	TRBJ2-5	.	TRBV2	15	TGTGCCACCTCCTCGGGCTCCGGGTGGGGAGAGACCCAGTACTTC	CATSSGSGWGETQYF
.	TRBJ2-7	.	TRBV7-2	13	TGTGCCAGCAGCGGACGCGGCCCGTCGGAGCAGTACTTC	CASSGRGPSEQYF
TRBD1	TRBJ2-3	.	TRBV12-3/TRBV12-4	15	TGTGCCAGCAGTCCCATGGGGACAGTCACAGATACGCAGTATTTT	CASSPMGTVTDTQYF
.	TRBJ1-2	few	TRBV27	16	TGTGCCAGCAGTCCACCCCACGGGACGGGGGCAGGTGGCTACACCTTC	CASSPPHGTGAGGYTF
TRBD1	TRBJ2-1	few	TRBV5-5	15	TGTGCCAGCAGCTTATGGGCAGGGGGTAACGATGAGCAGTTCTTC	CASSLWAGGNDEQFF
.	TRBJ2-5	many	TRBV5-1	15	TGCGCCAGCAGCGCCACTTTTACCGGAGAAGAGACCCAGTACTTC	CASSATFTGEETQYF
.	TRBJ1-1	.	TRBV9	14	TGTGCCAGCAGCGCCGGGGGCCCGAACACTGAAGCTTTCTTT	CASSAGGPNTEAFF
.	TRBJ2-2	few	TRBV28	14	TGTGCCAGCAGTACTGCTGGGGAAGCCGGGGAGCTGTTTTTT	CASSTAGEAGELFF
TRBD2	TRBJ2-1	.	TRBV5-4	16	TGTGCCAGCAGCTTGACTAGCGGGGGCCTCTACAATGAGCAGTTCTTC	CASSLTSGGLYNEQFF
.	TRBJ1-5	.	TRBV6-5	15	TGTGCCAGCAGGCGAACAGGGTTTAGCAATCAGCCCCAGCATTTT	CASRRTGFSNQPQHF
TRBD1	TRBJ2-7	few	TRBV12-3/TRBV12-4	15	TGTGCCAGCAGGCCCCGACAGGGGAAAGGCGGCGAGCAGTACTTC	CASRPRQGKGGEQYF
.	TRBJ2-3	few	TRBV7-3	15	TGTGCCAGCAGCCTCGGGACTTCCAACACAGATACGCAGTATTTT	CASSLGTSNTDTQYF
.	TRBJ2-7	.	TRBV12-3/TRBV12-4	15	TGTGCCAGCAGCTACGGACCCAGAAGCTCCTACGAGCAGTACTTC	CASSYGPRSSYEQYF
TRBD2	TRBJ2-2	.	TRBV5-1	15	TGCGCCAGCAGCTTGCAGGGAGGGGAGACCGGGGAGCTGTTTTTT	CASSLQGGETGELFF
.	TRBJ1-3	.	TRBV7-8	16	TGTGCCAGCAGCCCCGGACGGACAGCATCTGGAAACACCATATATTTT	CASSPGRTASGNTIYF
.	TRBJ2-7	many	TRBV12-3/TRBV12-4	15	TGTGCCAGCTGTCCGGGGGTAGGAAAAGTCTACGAGCAGTACTTC	CASCPGVGKVYEQYF
.	TRBJ2-7	.	TRBV4-1	15	TGCGCCAGCAGCCAAGCAGGCCAGGGCTCCTACGAGCAGTACTTC	CASSQAGQGSYEQYF
.	TRBJ2-2	few	TRBV6-5	15	TGTGCCAGCAGACTAGAACAGGATTCGACCGGGGAGCTGTTTTTT	CASRLEQDSTGELFF
.	TRBJ2-7	many	TRBV20-1	15	TGCAGTGCTAGTTCGGACAGTTGGAGCTCCTACGAGCAGTACTTC	CSASSDSWSSYEQYF
.	TRBJ1-3	few	TRBV7-8	13	TGTGCCAGCATCCAGGGCATAGGAAACACCATATATTTT	CASIQGIGNTIYF
.	TRBJ2-5	few	TRBV27	15	TGTGCCAGCAGGGCCTTGGGGGGGGCGGTTCTGACCCAGTACTTC	CASRALGGAVLTQYF
.	TRBJ2-3	few	TRBV10-3	16	TGTGCCATCAGTGGCATCCGGGGCCATGAGACAGATACGCAGTATTTT	CAISGIRGHETDTQYF
.	TRBJ1-4	.	TRBV5-1	14	TGCGCCAGCAGCTTGGGTCCCGGAGCGGAAAAACTGTTTTTT	CASSLGPGAEKLFF
TRBD1	TRBJ1-1	few	TRBV4-1	15	TGCGCCAGCAGCCACAGACAGGGATGGAACACTGAAGCTTTCTTT	CASSHRQGWNTEAFF
TRBD2	TRBJ2-2	.	TRBV11-2	18	TGTGCCAGCAGCCCCTCTCCCACTAGCGGGCTTAACACCGGGGAGCTGTTTTTT	CASSPSPTSGLNTGELFF
.	TRBJ1-1	many	TRBV4-1	13	TGCGCCAGCAGCCCCCGGGAGAACACTGAAGCTTTCTTT	CASSPRENTEAFF
.	TRBJ2-2	.	TRBV5-4	14	TGTGCCAGCAGCTTGGAGTGGGGCACCGGGGAGCTGTTTTTT	CASSLEWGTGELFF
.	TRBJ2-6	.	TRBV12-3/TRBV12-4	15	TGTGCCAGCAGTTTTCCAAGCTCTGGGGCCAACGTCCTGACTTTC	CASSFPSSGANVLTF
.	TRBJ2-7	.	TRBV7-8	15	TGTGCCAGCAGCCTCCTGGTGTTCGGAGGGAACGAGCAGTACTTC	CASSLLVFGGNEQYF
TRBD2	TRBJ2-4	.	TRBV12-3/TRBV12-4	15	TGTGCCAGCAGTCCCCAACTAGCGGGGGTTAACATTCAGTACTTC	CASSPQLAGVNIQYF
.	TRBJ1-2	few	TRBV3-1	15	TGTGCCAGCAGCCAAGATGGGGTGGGAATGATTGGCTACACCTTC	CASSQDGVGMIGYTF
TRBD1	TRBJ2-5	few	TRBV5-4	16	TGTGCCAGCAGCAGAGGGACAGGGGGATTGGTAGAGACCCAGTACTTC	CASSRGTGGLVETQYF
TRBD2	TRBJ2-1	few	TRBV4-3	17	TGCGCCAGCAGCCAAGATCCCTCGGGGGGGGCAGTCCATGAGCAGTTCTTC	CASSQDPSGGAVHEQFF